A selection of T cell receptor beta chains follows, all from one sample in a study of T cells in Graves' hyperthyroidism and ophthalmopathy. TCRdb re-called the multiplex PCR reads through MiXCR, storing one row per CDR3 protein. The sample has hundreds of thousands of distinct CDR3 sequences; approximately 14% are singletons. Sequencing input: blood. These receptor sequences come from a young woman with Graves' hyperthyroidism. Both conserved end residues are part of each CDR3. The order of the fields is V gene, CDR3 protein.

TRBV29-1 CSVDRFKDRVGEQYF
TRBV28 CASSLSALGARSYEQYF
TRBV19 CASRSTGGHTEAFF
TRBV5-1 CASSLGLSEAFF
TRBV13 CASSHRGGATEAFF
TRBV10-3 CAISESQGSGQTQYF
TRBV11-2 CASATSGSYEQYF
TRBV20-1 CSARRRQINQPQHF
TRBV10-3 CAINPGPSAYEQYF
TRBV24-1 CATSRPTSGRAPYNEQFF
TRBV11-2 CASSSPGTGGTYEQYF
TRBV11-2 CASSLTSGSLETQYF
TRBV5-1 CASSSPGDTEAFF
TRBV7-9 CASSPSRDRLNYGYTF
TRBV27 CASGNSYNEQFF
TRBV28 CASDPTGGLGNIQYF
TRBV12-3/TRBV12-4 CASRPDRGDQPQHF
TRBV2 CASLFSRGAYNEQFF
TRBV7-8 CASSFPGGSYEQYF
TRBV5-1 CASSSGLDYNEQFF
TRBV19 CASSRTSVNTEAFF
TRBV7-6 CASSSKPGLDYNEQFF
TRBV14 CASSQALPGYDQETQYF
TRBV6-2/TRBV6-3 CASSPRKGTDTQYF
TRBV9 CASSTRRTSGIGDTQYF
TRBV7-3 CASSFSGTSTEAFF
TRBV28 CASSPLASGANVLTF
TRBV12-3/TRBV12-4 CASSSTGVGANVLTF
TRBV20-1 CSARGGDGVYGYTF
TRBV20-1 CSARDPRGVDTEAFF
TRBV2 CASRPGLAGGGEETQYF
TRBV13 CASRKGAGNHEQYF
TRBV12-3/TRBV12-4 CASSFGYTGELFF
TRBV24-1 CATSDSGRTTDTQYF
TRBV7-6 CASTLTGLAPWSEQYF